The T cell receptor beta chain under discussion was sequenced for a study of T cell repertoires in cytomegalovirus infection. Study-wide background: Public TCR beta signatures indicated both CMV infection and matching HLA type.

This clonotype turned up a few times. Its specificity is unknown. Per germline, CDR1 SGHTA and CDR2 FQGTGA. Trimming removed 6 bases from V and 1 base from J, with 18 bases in between. This CDR3 has 16 residues. TCRdb called the reads again in MiXCR, with one record for every CDR3 protein. The repertoire has some 110,000 distinct CDR3 sequences, 30% to 40% of them found once; the top ten carry 58%. Sequences were derived from CD8+ T cells from cultured PBMCs, sampled from culture after CMV antigen stimulation. The J gene is TRBJ1-1, the V gene TRBV7-3, with D uncertain. This clonotype was obtained from a human donor in good health (CMV status not recorded). Some clones in this sample may be carry-over from other donors' samples. CDR3 protein: CASRLEWWVGNTEAFF. The CDR3 DNA reads as TGTGCCAGCAGACTTGAGTGGTGGGTCGGGAACACTGAAGCTTTCTTT. The full variable domain, completed using reference TRBV7-3 and TRBJ1-1, is GAGVSQTPSNKVTEKGKYVELRCDPISGHTALYWYRQSLGQGPEFLIYFQGTGAADDSGLPNDRFFAVRPEGSVSTLKIQRTERGDSAVYLCASRLEWWVGNTEAFFGQGTRLTVV.